What follows are 21 T cell receptor beta chains derived from one specimen sequenced in a study of T cell responses to AZD1222 COVID-19 vaccine. Measured with immunoSEQ multiplex PCR; TCRdb has only the in-frame clones, and not every one. The table has about 85,000 clones, roughly 88% seen once. The sequenced sample was peripheral blood, obtained on day 0 of AZD1222 vaccination. All receptors derive from an adult in good health.

The chain couples TRBV7-2 to TRBJ1-2; D uncertain. Germline lookup yields CDR1 SGHTA and CDR2 FQGNSA. Trimming pared 1 base from V and 2 bases from J, leaving 11 bases between. There are 15 residues in the CDR3. The CDR3 DNA reads TGTGCCAGCAGCTTAGAGGCCCGCCCCAACTATGGCTACACCTTC. This sequence encodes CASSLEARPNYGYTF.

This clone was observed once. V usage is TRBV6-5 and J usage is TRBJ1-2; 9 bases agree with TRBD1. Trimming removed 7 bases from V and 6 bases from J; junction bases left unmatched: 6. The CDR3 runs to 13 residues. The germline V gene encodes CDR1 MNHEY and CDR2 SVGAGI. The CDR3: CASTPGTGHGYTF. As DNA, the CDR3 is TGTGCCAGCACCCCCGGGACAGGGCATGGCTACACCTTC.

The rearrangement joins TRBV6-5 to TRBJ1-6, with no clear D. The CDR3 runs 16 residues. Deletions cut 2 bases from V and 0 bases from J, with 8 bases between. The germline V gene has CDR1 MNHEY and CDR2 SVGAGI. The CDR3 spells CASSYRQTSYNSPLHF. The CDR3 DNA is TGTGCCAGCAGTTACAGGCAGACCTCCTATAATTCACCCCTCCACTTT.

This clone was seen a few times. The J gene is TRBJ1-5, the V gene TRBV29-1; D ambiguous. Germline loops: CDR1 SQVTM, CDR2 ANQGSEA. Trimming removed 3 bases from V and 4 bases from J, with 10 bases in between. This CDR3 region has 13 residues. In nucleotides, the CDR3 is TGCAGCGTTGAGGGCGCCGATAATCAGCCCCAGCATTTT. It translates to CSVEGADNQPQHF. The full variable domain, its missing parts supplied by reference TRBV29-1 and TRBJ1-5, is SAVISQKPSRDICQRGTSLTIQCQVDSQVTMMFWYRQQPGQSLTLIATANQGSEATYESGFVIDKFPISRPNLTFSTLTVSNMSPEDSSIYLCSVEGADNQPQHFGDGTRLSIL.

The rearrangement uses TRBV10-3 and TRBJ2-3; D perhaps matches TRBD2 (5 bases). Germline loops: CDR1 ENHRY, CDR2 SYGVKD. This CDR3 region has 13 residues. V gave up 6 bases and J gave up 10 bases, with 17 bases separating them. The CDR3 sequence is CAIRSSDSEAQYF. CDR3 DNA sequence: TGTGCCATCAGGTCGTCGGACTCAGAGGCGCAGTATTTT.

This clone was detected only a few times. The chain recombines TRBV3-1 (or the pseudogene TRBV3-2) with TRBJ1-1; D unresolved. CDR3 length: 14 residues. Between the trimmed V and J ends, which lost 0 bases and 1 base, there was a span of 6 bases. Germline CDR1 reads LGHDT; CDR2 reads YNNKEL (reference sequence). The CDR3: CASSQETENTEAFF. As DNA, the CDR3 is TGTGCCAGCAGCCAAGAGACGGAGAACACTGAAGCTTTCTTT.

The gene calls are TRBV9 and TRBJ2-1, with D perhaps TRBD1 or TRBD2 (5 bases each). Germline V CDR1 and CDR2: SGDLS, YYNGEE. CDR3 size: 16 residues. V lost 0 bases, J lost 5 bases, and 15 bases lay in between. This CDR3 is CASSVALGLADNEQFF. CDR3 DNA: TGTGCCAGCAGCGTAGCTTTGGGGCTAGCCGACAATGAGCAGTTCTTC.

This chain joins TRBV19 and TRBJ1-1; possibly TRBD1 for D (5 bases). The germline CDR1 and CDR2 sequences are LNHDA and SQIVND (reference sequence). The CDR3 sequence is 12 residues long. Trimming pared 5 bases from V and 6 bases from J, leaving 10 bases between. The CDR3 region is CASSVEGPEAFF. The DNA for the CDR3 is TGTGCCAGTAGTGTTGAGGGGCCTGAAGCTTTCTTT. Complete variable domain (other parts from reference TRBV19 and TRBJ1-1): DGGITQSPKYLFRKEGQNVTLSCEQNLNHDAMYWYRQDPGQGLRLIYYSQIVNDFQKGDIAEGYSVSREKKESFPLTVTSAQKNPTAFYLCASSVEGPEAFFGQGTRLTVV.

V usage is TRBV6-5 and J usage is TRBJ1-6; D not resolved. The germline V and J ends were trimmed by 5 bases and 4 bases, with 3 bases remaining between them. The CDR3 has 12 residues. Germline V gene sequence: CDR1 MNHEY, CDR2 SVGAGI. CDR3 amino acids: CASSMYNSPLHF. As DNA, the CDR3 is TGTGCCAGCAGTATGTATAATTCACCCCTCCACTTT.

The chain employs TRBV5-4 and TRBJ1-1; D gene unclear. V lost 0 bases and J lost 0, with 15 bases in between. This CDR3 comprises 17 residues. The germline CDR1 and CDR2 sequences are SGHNT and YYREEE (reference sequence). The chain's CDR3 is CASSLGPSGSMNTEAFF. CDR3 nucleotides: TGTGCCAGCAGCTTGGGGCCGTCAGGCAGCATGAACACTGAAGCTTTCTTT.

The chain combines TRBV7-8 with TRBJ1-1; 7 positions agree with TRBD1. CDR3 length: 14 amino acids. V was clipped by 1 base and J by 6 bases; unmatched bases: 5. Germline lookup yields CDR1 SGHVS and CDR2 FQNEAQ. The CDR3 bases are TGTGCCAGCAGCTTAGTCGGACAGGCCCCTGAAGCTTTCTTT. As protein: CASSLVGQAPEAFF.

The chain combines TRBV28 with TRBJ2-3; D is undetermined. Germline-derived CDR1 and CDR2 are MDHEN and SYDVKM. The V gene lost 3 bases and the J gene lost 4 bases, with 8 bases spanning the gap. The CDR3 has 13 residues. The CDR3 here is CASSLQGPDTQYF. The CDR3 DNA is TGTGCCAGCAGTTTGCAAGGACCAGATACGCAGTATTTT.

J is TRBJ2-7 and V is TRBV2, with 9 bases fitting TRBD1. Germline-derived CDR1 and CDR2 are SNHLY and FYNNEI. The CDR3 covers 14 residues. After removal of 0 bases from V and 3 bases from J, the junction contained 0 bases not matched to a gene. The CDR3 DNA reads TGTGCCAGCAGTGAAGCGACAGGGGGCTACGAGCAGTACTTC. This codes for CASSEATGGYEQYF.

V usage is TRBV21-1 and J usage is TRBJ2-7; TRBD2 is taken as the D call from the table, unchecked against the DNA. TRBV21-1 is a documented pseudogene. The CDR3 is made up of 17 amino acids. The CDR3 region is CASSNPGLAGGVYEQYF. In nucleotides, the CDR3 is TGTGCCAGCAGCAACCCGGGACTAGCGGGAGGTGTCTACGAGCAGTACTTC.

V usage is TRBV3-1 (or the pseudogene TRBV3-2) and J usage is TRBJ2-3, with D maybe TRBD2 (5 bases). The CDR3 consists of 13 residues. Trimming left V 3 bases short and J 4 bases short, with 8 bases between. The germline V gene encodes CDR1 LGHDT and CDR2 YNNKEL (reference sequence). CDR3 residues: CASSHSAADTQYF. The CDR3 DNA sequence: TGTGCCAGCAGCCATAGCGCCGCAGATACGCAGTATTTT.

The genes are TRBV4-1 and TRBJ1-1, with no clear D. Trimming pared 0 bases from V and 10 bases from J, leaving 15 bases between. Germline CDR1 and CDR2: MGHRA and YSYEKL. This CDR3 spans 14 amino acids. CDR3 coding DNA: TGCGCCAGCAGCCAAGATCAGATGGGTCGAGGAGCTTTCTTT. Translation: CASSQDQMGRGAFF.

The chain recombines TRBV28 with TRBJ1-2; no reliable D call. V was pared by 6 bases and J by 3 bases, with 20 bases between. The CDR3 sequence is 16 residues long. Germline V gene data show CDR1 as MDHEN and CDR2 as SYDVKM. In nucleotides, the CDR3 is TGTGCCAGCAGGGGTACTGGACTGAAATTCGACTATGGCTACACCTTC. Its protein is CASRGTGLKFDYGYTF.

Notes on this clone: Other DNA sequences of this sample code for an identical CDR3. DNA for the CDR3: TGTGCCAGCAAGGGGGATAACTATGGCTACACCTTC. Its translation: CASKGDNYGYTF. The rearrangement uses TRBV6-5 and TRBJ1-2, with a tentative D call TRBD1 (6 bases). Germline V gene sequence: CDR1 MNHEY, CDR2 SVGAGI. V dropped 7 bases and J dropped 1 base, with 7 bases sitting between them. The CDR3 is made up of 12 amino acids.

V usage is TRBV28 and J usage is TRBJ2-1; 12 positions agree with TRBD2. This CDR3 has 18 amino acids. Germline-derived CDR1 and CDR2 are MDHEN and SYDVKM. V dropped 7 bases and J dropped 9; count of bases not matched to a gene: 19. This CDR3 reads CASTHIPGLAGGPVEQFF. In DNA form, the CDR3 reads TGTGCCAGCACCCATATCCCAGGGCTAGCGGGAGGGCCAGTTGAGCAGTTCTTC.

V gene TRBV28 combines with J gene TRBJ2-7; 8 positions match TRBD1. Germline-derived CDR1 and CDR2 are MDHEN and SYDVKM. The CDR3 covers 12 residues. The V gene end was trimmed by 5 bases and the J gene end by 9 bases; junction bases not matched to a gene: 6. The CDR3 bases are TGTGCCAGCAGTCCTCAGGGGGCCGGGCAGTACTTC. It yields the protein CASSPQGAGQYF.

The V call is TRBV5-8, the J call TRBJ2-7, with D possibly called TRBD1 or TRBD2 (5 bases each). CDR1 is SGHTS and CDR2 is YDEGEE in the germline V gene. Trimming pared 5 bases from V and 5 bases from J, leaving 20 bases between. The length of the CDR3 is 15 residues. The CDR3 loop is CASRPAGTGSDEQYF. The DNA for the CDR3 is TGTGCCAGCAGACCCGCGGGTACAGGCTCTGACGAGCAGTACTTC.